These 11 T cell receptor beta chains were all obtained from the same sample, sequenced in a study of T cell repertoires in cytomegalovirus infection. No antigen has been identified for these receptors. One entry per CDR3 protein, called by TCRdb with MiXCR from the reads. The data show 110,000 to 150,000 distinct CDR3 sequences, with around 30% seen just once and about 56% held by the top ten. This specimen consisted of CD8+ T cells from cultured PBMCs, obtained from culture after CMV antigen stimulation. Source of these receptors: a human donor in good health (CMV status not recorded). Some clones in this sample may be carry-over from other donors' samples.

This chain links TRBV20-1 with TRBJ2-5, with a possible D match to TRBD1 (6 bases). There are 14 residues in the CDR3. The germline gives CDR1 DFQATT, CDR2 SNEGSKA (reference sequence). V lost 5 bases and J lost 2, with 15 bases in between. The CDR3: CSAPEGVRQETQYF. The CDR3 DNA sequence: TGCAGTGCTCCCGAGGGGGTAAGGCAAGAGACCCAGTACTTC.

This clonotype appeared a few times. J is TRBJ1-4 and V is TRBV12-3 or TRBV12-4, with TRBD1 identical over 9 bases. The CDR3 loop spans 14 amino acids. V was pared by 3 bases and J by 7 bases, with 3 bases of the junction left unmatched. Here the CDR3 reads CASSFTGGFEKLFF. The DNA for the CDR3 is TGTGCCAGCAGTTTTACAGGGGGCTTTGAAAAACTGTTTTTT.

This chain's CDR3 is CASSQEFPGQGRSYTF. CDR3 bases: TGCGCCAGCAGCCAAGAGTTTCCTGGACAGGGTAGAAGCTACACCTTC. This rearrangement joins TRBV4-1 to TRBJ1-2, with 8 bases aligning to TRBD1. The CDR3 has 16 residues. Germline assignment: CDR1 MGHRA and CDR2 YSYEKL. Trimming took 0 bases from V and 9 from J; bases not matched to a gene: 12.

The rearrangement uses TRBV6-1 and TRBJ2-1; TRBD2 matches 7 bases. This CDR3 region has 15 residues. Trimming at V came to 6 bases and at J to 0 bases, leaving 5 bases not matched to a gene. The germline V gene encodes CDR1 MNHNS and CDR2 SASEGT. This CDR3 reads CASSRSGASYNEQFF. DNA of the CDR3: TGTGCCAGCAGCAGGAGCGGGGCCTCCTACAATGAGCAGTTCTTC.

This clonotype was seen a handful of times. The V and J genes are TRBV7-9 and TRBJ2-3, with D possibly matching TRBD2 (6 bases). The germline V gene has CDR1 SEHNR and CDR2 FQNEAQ (reference sequence). With 3 bases removed from V and 4 bases from J, the gap between germline ends came to 14 bases. This CDR3 is built from 15 residues. In DNA form, the CDR3 reads TGTGCCAGCAGCTTTCTCGGGGGACCCCCAGATACGCAGTATTTT. This gives the protein CASSFLGGPPDTQYF. The whole variable domain, filled in from reference TRBV7-9 and TRBJ2-3, reads DTGVSQNPRHKITKRGQNVTFRCDPISEHNRLYWYRQTLGQGPEFLTYFQNEAQLEKSRLLSDRFSAERPKGSFSTLEIQRTEQGDSAMYLCASSFLGGPPDTQYFGPGTRLTVL.

This clonotype was recorded many times. The chain has TRBV7-8 and TRBJ2-2; TRBD1 matches 10 bases. Germline V lookup: CDR1 SGHVS, CDR2 FQNEAQ. This CDR3 has 19 residues. With V trimmed by 0 bases and J by 4 bases, 11 bases remained unmatched. The CDR3 coding sequence is TGTGCCAGCAGCTTAGCCATCCTTGGGACAGGGGAAATCACCGGGGAGCTGTTTTTT. As protein: CASSLAILGTGEITGELFF.

The chain carries TRBV27 and TRBJ2-3, with TRBD2 matching 10 bases. There are 17 residues in the CDR3. Germline V gene sequence: CDR1 MNHEY, CDR2 SMNVEV (reference sequence). Trimming took 2 bases from V and 2 from J; bases not matched to a gene: 7. The CDR3 region has the DNA TGTGCCAGCAGTTTAGAGTCTAGCGGGAGATACACAGATACGCAGTATTTT. Its protein is CASSLESSGRYTDTQYF.

This clonotype has only a few counts. The chain recombines TRBV7-9 with TRBJ2-3; 11 bases are a match to TRBD1. V lost 0 bases to trimming and J lost 5 bases; unmatched junction nucleotides: 7. The germline CDR1 and CDR2 sequences are SEHNR and FQNEAQ (reference sequence). The length of the CDR3 is 17 residues. The CDR3 coding sequence is TGTGCCAGCAGCTTAGCCGCTGGACAGGGGGCAAAAGATACGCAGTATTTT. It is translated as CASSLAAGQGAKDTQYF.

The chain recombines TRBV19 with TRBJ1-1; D might be TRBD1 (5 bases). The V and J ends lost 5 bases and 1 base respectively, with 17 bases between them. Germline V gene lookup returns CDR1 LNHDA and CDR2 SQIVND (reference sequence). This CDR3 has 16 amino acids. CDR3 DNA sequence: TGTGCCAGTAGTTGGGGGGGGTTAGGCCCGAACACTGAAGCTTTCTTT. It codes for CASSWGGLGPNTEAFF.

V usage is TRBV11-2 and J usage is TRBJ2-1; TRBD1 matches 8 bases. Looked up from germline, CDR1 is SGHAT and CDR2 is FQNNGV. The CDR3 extends over 13 amino acids. V was clipped by 1 base and J by 12 bases; unmatched bases: 5. The CDR3 protein is CASSLGTGIGQFF. The CDR3 region has the DNA TGTGCCAGCAGCTTAGGGACAGGGATTGGGCAGTTCTTC.

This chain uses TRBV9 with TRBJ2-5; TRBD2 is a possible D gene (6 bases). The CDR3 is made up of 17 amino acids. CDR1 SGDLS and CDR2 YYNGEE come from the germline V gene. Between the trimmed V and J ends, which lost 0 bases and 1 base, there was a span of 16 bases. This CDR3 is CASSVGTMAGSQETQYF. The CDR3 nucleotides are TGTGCCAGCAGCGTAGGTACTATGGCGGGGAGCCAAGAGACCCAGTACTTC.